This T cell receptor (beta chain) was sequenced in a study of cytomegalovirus exposure and HLA in healthy donors (dated by TCRdb to the late 2010s). Context from the whole study: According to an earlier analysis of 450 to 650 of the donors, about 170 million T cells yielded 117 million unique TCR beta sequences and around 280 Gb of sequence data. A separate validation cohort of over 95 different subjects was used in addition to the roughly 700-subject first cohort. The later analysis used no new phenotypic data to find candidate immune exposures, relying instead on TCR beta sequences and their occurrence across donors. To predict cytomegalovirus infection status, the study brought together high-throughput TCR immunosequencing, statistical association of individual TCRs with disease status, and machine learning. Across 398 genotyped donors of the cohort, an average of 235,054 unique TCR beta nucleotide sequences per donor were sequenced, and approximately 17% of those sequences were non-productive. The genetic ancestry cluster associated with self-reported Caucasian donors included 70% to 85% of the roughly 390 genotyped donors. The study used immunosequencing to profile the T cell repertoires of approximately 690 subjects and linked those repertoires to cytomegalovirus serostatus. An earlier analysis of 587 of the donors used high-throughput TCR beta sequencing to judge whether each TCR beta V gene segment behaved as functional or pseudogenic. HLA typing included class I and class II loci at four-digit resolution. Roughly five DR-DQ haplotypes were handled as single units for association and clustering because linkage in the cohort was strong. Donor age, sex, ethnicity and CMV serostatus were collected together with the repertoire data. A later genetic analysis took genome-wide SNP genotypes for about 55% of the roughly 670 donors and used that subset as a discovery cohort. The aim of the study was to test whether cataloging public T cell receptors could identify signatures of past pathogen exposure. To study patterns of TCR occurrence, a later analysis re-analyzed previously published TCR beta repertoires from 666 donors and added high-resolution HLA genotyping. Approximately 300 gigabases of sequencing data and around 85 million unique TCR sequences made up an early release that covered roughly 670 HLA-typed donors. All discovery cohort repertoires had been generated on a single sequencing platform. The number of typed donors differed by locus: about 620-630 for A, B, C, DRB1 and DQB1; 522 for DQA1; 606 for DPA1; and 400 to 480 for DPB1.

This clone appeared a few times. Its antigen is still unknown. No base-level quality is on record; no much larger clone is a single base apart. V ends up 9 bases short and J 1 base short, with an unmatched junction base count of 8. Reading from cysteine to phenylalanine, the CDR3 counts 14 amino acids. Kept here is only the CDR3 DNA, which spans 42 bases and is read in frame from base 1. CDR1 and CDR2, per the germline V gene (reference sequence), are LNHDA and SQIVND. The method behind the library was the immunoSEQ multiplex PCR assay. A mixture of 60 forward primers for TCR Vbeta segments and 13 reverse primers for TCR Jbeta segments was used in the multiplex PCR. The CDR3 region of rearranged TCR beta genes was amplified from genomic DNA by a multiplex PCR assay. Amplified TCR beta libraries were sequenced as 87-base-pair reads on the Illumina HiSeq System. On the authors' methods: A later analysis tallied tens of millions of unique TCR beta chains across the 666 repertoires, and about 12 million of those chains were shared by two or more donors. Raw reads were error-corrected and collapsed into unique sequences with a nearest-neighbor algorithm that merged closely related sequences to remove PCR and sequencing errors. Alignment of CDR3 sequences to IMGT reference sequences was used to assign V, D and J gene segments. For a sequence to be retained, at least a six-nucleotide match to both a V gene segment and a J gene segment was required. Rearrangements were classified as productive when the CDR3 lacked stop codons and remained in frame with V and J, and all other rearrangements were classified as non-productive. CDR3 was defined by IMGT convention, running from the second conserved V-encoded cysteine to the conserved J-encoded phenylalanine. The earlier analysis of about 570 of the donors excluded any sequence lacking an unambiguous match to a single V gene segment. An earlier analysis of about 600 of the donors called V segments functional above 56.7% productive rearrangements and segregating when the between-donor standard deviation exceeded 5%. A statistical classification framework was developed to diagnose cytomegalovirus status using the catalog of TCR beta chain sequences. In a later analysis, TCR nucleotide sequences were compared against IMGT/GENE-DB human TR gene sequences so that V and J genes could be assigned. The TCRdist pipeline was used in a later analysis to assign CDR3 sequences and most-parsimonious VDJ recombination scenarios. In a later analysis, each TCR beta chain was defined by its CDR3 amino acid sequence together with its V-gene family, and reads lacking a unique V-gene family were excluded. In a later analysis, 500 to 650 highly shared, low-generation-probability nucleotide sequences were removed to address suspected cross-contamination and a sequencing artifact. In a later analysis, a clonal expansion index for each public chain was calculated from normalized within-repertoire ranks of inferred template counts. Generation probabilities in a later analysis came from a VDJ recombination model fitted to out-of-frame rearrangements, and those results were checked against IGoR. A later analysis scored TCR-TCR, TCR-HLA and TCR-CMV co-occurrence with hypergeometric tests, applying a repertoire-size bias correction to TCR pairs. To estimate false discovery rates, a later analysis permuted the HLA or CMV assignments 20 times. In a later analysis, co-occurring TCRs were grouped using DBSCAN, with TCRdist sequence similarity added in when clustering inside HLA-allele-positive subsets. For co-occurrence clustering, repertoires with fewer than 30,000 or more than 120,000 public chains were excluded, along with roughly 5 repertoires with anomalous nucleotide sharing. What TCRdb holds here is the immuneACCESS table cut down to in-frame rearrangements. Part of the clones is not present; checked against another copy, under half of the missing clones reflect an unresolved V gene, and the others are unexplained. V, J and clone size were drawn from that table, and D and trimming were deduced from the DNA. The sample table records some 200,000 clones; around 83% of these occur just once. 2.7% of the sample goes to the ten largest clones.

The cohort was made up of about 670 healthy bone marrow donors. Cohort members were all nominally healthy when sampled, although unrecorded immune exposures were likely present. The donor was CMV seronegative and belonged to the group of around 350 seronegative cohort members. A peripheral blood sample was collected from each donor, and TCR beta sequencing was performed on peripheral blood mononuclear cells. The Qiagen DNeasy Blood Extraction Kit was used to extract genomic DNA from the blood cell samples. Beyond this particular receptor, the publication reports: A total of 164 TCR beta chains were listed by the study as associated with cytomegalovirus. In a later genetic analysis, a missense DCLRE1C variant was associated with V-gene and J-gene trimming of TCR beta chains, and the association was replicated in an independent cohort. Across donors, most TCR sequences were observed very rarely, whereas some public TCRs were present in many individuals. A further reported finding was that TCR beta sequences accurately predicted the HLA-A and HLA-B alleles for most subjects in the first cohort. According to a later genetic analysis, donors in an Asian-associated ancestry cluster had fewer N-insertions in productive TCRs than the approximately 690-donor mean. According to the authors, the approach could potentially be generalized to other disease states and immunological phenotypes. In this cohort, only TCR beta chains were sequenced, and detectable features were limited by the absence of alpha or paired-chain data. An earlier analysis of approximately 590 of the donors showed that most TCR beta V segments appeared in productive rearrangements either about 87% or about 30% of the time, which broadly matched IMGT annotations. According to a later analysis, TCR association rates differed among HLA loci, with DRB1 alleles showing the most associated TCRs and HLA-C alleles showing the fewest. Because counts were too low, seventeen rarely observed V segments, including chromosome 9 orphons, were excluded from the earlier analysis of 587 of the donors. Several of the top co-occurrence clusters appeared to be linked to parvovirus B19, influenza, CMV and Epstein-Barr virus, according to a later analysis. Correlated functional status among segregating V segments might be attributable to linkage disequilibrium, but an unknown experimental factor could not be ruled out. The sequencing pipeline was judged likely to have produced a cluster of highly shared sequence variants as a technical artifact. Some IMGT-functional V segments, including TRBV6-2 and TRBV6-3, could not be distinguished by the 87-base-pair reads and were therefore excluded. Compared with equally common non-associated chains, HLA-associated TCR beta chains in a later analysis were more clonally expanded and had lower generation probabilities. Strong co-occurrence of HLA alleles, especially DR and DQ, made assigning TCR associations to individual alleles difficult. For the cohort, immune exposure information was limited to CMV serostatus. In both the original and validation cohorts, the classifier was reported to diagnose cytomegalovirus status with high specificity and sensitivity. HLA typing was unavailable for some donors at each locus, so association tests used only the typed subset. Most CMV-associated TCR beta chains appeared to be HLA-restricted in a later analysis, and the HLA associations seemed to be driven largely by CMV exposure. A few of the identified cytomegalovirus-associated TCR beta chains were confirmed in vitro to be specific for cytomegalovirus antigens. Sequencing depth was assumed to be roughly uniform across donors in the presence/absence analyses, though that assumption may not hold. In a later analysis, 16,951 TCR beta sequences were associated with specific HLA alleles at a false discovery rate of 0.05.

The receptor's source is a woman between 35 and 50 years old in good health and CMV-seronegative. The sequence joins TRBV19 to TRBJ1-1, with TRBD1 matching 7 junction bases. The sample comprised PBMCs. The CDR3 protein sequence reads: CASHRGSRNTEAFF. The DNA reads TGTGCCAGCCACAGGGGATCAAGGAACACTGAAGCTTTCTTT.